This T cell receptor (beta chain) was captured in a study of T cell clones after liver transplantation. V was pared by 4 bases and J by 4 bases, with 3 bases of the junction left unmatched. Germline V gene sequence: CDR1 SQVTM, CDR2 ANQGSEA. The CDR3 spans 14 residues. The protocol was immunoSEQ multiplex PCR, while the TCRdb copy is restricted to in-frame clones and leaves out a portion. Here the sample spans more than 95,000 clones, around 80% being singletons. This specimen consisted of CD4+ T cells from blood, obtained 47 months after liver transplant. The sequence was obtained from a human patient who received a liver transplant. Some T cells may be provided by the graft donor. This chain links TRBV29-1 with TRBJ2-7; 14 bases map to TRBD2. The CDR3 DNA reads as TGCAGCGTTGGGGGGACTAGCGGGAGTTACGAGCAGTACTTC. Translating gives CSVGGTSGSYEQYF.